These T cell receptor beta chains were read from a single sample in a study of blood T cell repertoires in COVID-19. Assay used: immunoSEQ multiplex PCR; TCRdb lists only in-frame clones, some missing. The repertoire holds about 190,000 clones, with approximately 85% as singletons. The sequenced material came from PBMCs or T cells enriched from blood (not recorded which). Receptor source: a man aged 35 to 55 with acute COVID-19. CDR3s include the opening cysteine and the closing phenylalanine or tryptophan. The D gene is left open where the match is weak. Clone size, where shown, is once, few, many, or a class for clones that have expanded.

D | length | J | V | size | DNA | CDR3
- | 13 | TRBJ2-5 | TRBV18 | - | TGTGCCAGCTCACCACAGGGGCGAGAGACCCAGTACTTC | CASSPQGRETQYF
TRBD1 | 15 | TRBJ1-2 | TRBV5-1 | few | TGCGCCAGCAGCCCGGACAGGGGGCGCGACTATGGCTACACCTTC | CASSPDRGRDYGYTF
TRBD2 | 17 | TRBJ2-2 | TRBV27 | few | TGTGCCAGCAGACCAATACTAGCGGGGGGAAACACCGGGGAGCTGTTTTTT | CASRPILAGGNTGELFF
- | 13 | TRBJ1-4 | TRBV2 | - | TGTGCCAGCAGCCTCAAGAGGGCTGAAAAACTGTTTTTT | CASSLKRAEKLFF
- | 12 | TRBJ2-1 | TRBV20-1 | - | TGCAGTGCTAGTCCCGGGATCGATGAGCAGTTCTTC | CSASPGIDEQFF
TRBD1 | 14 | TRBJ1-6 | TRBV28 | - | TGTGCCAGCAGCCCAGGGGGACCCTCCTCACCCCTCCACTTT | CASSPGGPSSPLHF
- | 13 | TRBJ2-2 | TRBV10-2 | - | TGCGCCAGCAGTACTCCTAACACCGGGGAGCTGTTTTTT | CASSTPNTGELFF
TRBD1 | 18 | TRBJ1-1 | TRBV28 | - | TGTGCCAGCAGTCCCGCCGGGACAGGGTTACTTGGTAACACTGAAGCTTTCTTT | CASSPAGTGLLGNTEAFF
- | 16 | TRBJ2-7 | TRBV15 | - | TGTGCCACCAGCAGAGATAAGGCGGAAGCCTCCTACGAGCAGTACTTC | CATSRDKAEASYEQYF
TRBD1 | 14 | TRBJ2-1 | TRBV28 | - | TGTGCCAGCAGTCCGGGACAGCTCTACAATGAGCAGTTCTTC | CASSPGQLYNEQFF
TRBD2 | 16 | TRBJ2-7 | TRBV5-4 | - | TGTGCCAGCACCTCGGGACTAGCGGGAGTCAGGGACGAGCAGTACTTC | CASTSGLAGVRDEQYF
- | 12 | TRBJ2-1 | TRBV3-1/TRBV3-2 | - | TGTGCCAGCAGCCAGGGGGCGGTGGCGCAGTTCTTC | CASSQGAVAQFF
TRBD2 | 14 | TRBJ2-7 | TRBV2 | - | TGTGCCAGCAGTATCCGCGGGGGGTCCTACGAGCAGTACTTC | CASSIRGGSYEQYF
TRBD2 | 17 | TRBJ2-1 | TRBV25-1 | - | TGTGCCAGCAGTGGATCGAATAGCGGGACTACCTACAATGAGCAGTTCTTC | CASSGSNSGTTYNEQFF
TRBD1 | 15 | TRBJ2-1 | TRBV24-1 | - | TGTGCCACCGGGAGCGACAGGGAGCCCTACAATGAGCAGTTCTTC | CATGSDREPYNEQFF
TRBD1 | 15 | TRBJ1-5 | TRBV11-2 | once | TGTGCCAGCAGCTTAGGGGACAGCGCTTTTCAGCCCCAGCATTTT | CASSLGDSAFQPQHF
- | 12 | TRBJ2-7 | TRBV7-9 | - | TGTGCCAGCAGTTCCGGGACACAGGAGCAGTACTTC | CASSSGTQEQYF
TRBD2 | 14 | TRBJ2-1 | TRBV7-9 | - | TGTGCCAGCAGCTTGGGGGGACTATACAATGAGCAGTTCTTC | CASSLGGLYNEQFF
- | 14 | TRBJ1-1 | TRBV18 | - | TGTGCCAGCTCACCGGGTGCGGGGGACACTGAAGCTTTCTTT | CASSPGAGDTEAFF
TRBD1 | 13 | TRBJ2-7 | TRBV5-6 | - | TGTGCCAGCAGGTGGACAGGCAACTACGAGCAGTACTTC | CASRWTGNYEQYF
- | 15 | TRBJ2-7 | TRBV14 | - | TGTGCCAGCAGCCAAGATTTAGCACGGAACTACGAGCAGTACTTC | CASSQDLARNYEQYF
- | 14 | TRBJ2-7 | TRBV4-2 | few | TGTGCCAGCAGCCAAGTGTTCGGGGTTTACGAGCAGTACTTC | CASSQVFGVYEQYF
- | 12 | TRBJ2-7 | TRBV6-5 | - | TGTGCCAGCAGTCCAGGTCCCTACGAGCAGTACTTC | CASSPGPYEQYF
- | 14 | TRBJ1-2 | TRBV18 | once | TGTGCCAGCTCACCCGCCGGGACACATAATGGCTACACCTTC | CASSPAGTHNGYTF
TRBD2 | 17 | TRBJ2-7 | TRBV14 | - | TGTGCCAGCAGCCAAGTGGGCCCTAGCGGTCTTACGAATGAGCAGTACTTC | CASSQVGPSGLTNEQYF
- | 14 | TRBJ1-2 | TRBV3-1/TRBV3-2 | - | TGTGCCAGCAGCCAAGTAGGGGATTCCTATGGCTACACCTTC | CASSQVGDSYGYTF
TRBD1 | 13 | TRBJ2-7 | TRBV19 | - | TGTGCCAGTAGTCCGACAGGGGGAATCGAGCAGTACTTC | CASSPTGGIEQYF
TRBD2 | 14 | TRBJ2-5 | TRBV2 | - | TGTGCCAGCAACCCTAGCGGGAGGCGGGAGACCCAGTACTTC | CASNPSGRRETQYF
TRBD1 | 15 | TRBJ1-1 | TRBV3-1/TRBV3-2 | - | TGTGCCAGCAGCCGGGAAGGGGGCGCGAACACTGAAGCTTTCTTT | CASSREGGANTEAFF
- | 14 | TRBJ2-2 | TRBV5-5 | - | TGTGCCAGCAGCTTCCTAGCTTCTACCGGGGAGCTGTTTTTT | CASSFLASTGELFF
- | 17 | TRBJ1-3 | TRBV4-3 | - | TGCGCCAGCAGCCAAGATGGACAACCTGGGGCTGGAAACACCATATATTTT | CASSQDGQPGAGNTIYF
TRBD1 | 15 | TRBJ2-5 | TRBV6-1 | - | TGTGCCAGCAGTGCGGGACAGTCGAACCAAGAGACCCAGTACTTC | CASSAGQSNQETQYF
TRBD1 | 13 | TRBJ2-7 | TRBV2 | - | TGTGCCAGCCGACAGGGGGCCCTCTACGAGCAGTACTTC | CASRQGALYEQYF
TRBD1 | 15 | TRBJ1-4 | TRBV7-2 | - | TGTGCCAGCAGCCAGGGGACAGCGAGTAATGAAAAACTGTTTTTT | CASSQGTASNEKLFF
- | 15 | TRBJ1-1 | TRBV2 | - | TGTGCCAGCAGTGACTCGGCAGACTTGAACACTGAAGCTTTCTTT | CASSDSADLNTEAFF
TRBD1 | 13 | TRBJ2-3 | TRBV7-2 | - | TGTGCCAGCAGCTTTAACTCGGGACAGGAGACGTATTTT | CASSFNSGQETYF
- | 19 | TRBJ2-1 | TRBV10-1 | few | TGCGCCAGCAGGAGACTCGAAGGGGGAGAGGTTTTCTCCTACAATGAGCAGTTCTTC | CASRRLEGGEVFSYNEQFF
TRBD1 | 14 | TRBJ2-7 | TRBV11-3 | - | TGTGCCAGCAGCTTCCGGGACAGGGGCTACGAGCAGTACTTC | CASSFRDRGYEQYF
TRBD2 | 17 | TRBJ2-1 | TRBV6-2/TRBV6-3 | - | TGTGCCAGCAGCAACGAGGTAGCGGGATATCCGAGGAATGAGCAGTTCTTC | CASSNEVAGYPRNEQFF
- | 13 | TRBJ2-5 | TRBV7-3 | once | TGTGCCAGCAGCTTAGGGAGATCGGAGACCCAGTACTTC | CASSLGRSETQYF
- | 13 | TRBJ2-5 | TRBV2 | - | TGTGCCAGCACCGGACAGCTCCTAGAGACCCAGTACTTC | CASTGQLLETQYF
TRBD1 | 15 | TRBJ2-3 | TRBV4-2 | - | TGTGCCAGCAGCCCCCGGGACAGGAGCACAGATACGCAGTATTTT | CASSPRDRSTDTQYF
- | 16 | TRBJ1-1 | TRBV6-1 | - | TGTGCCAGCAGTGAAGTCCTACAGGGACGGAGCACTGAAGCTTTCTTT | CASSEVLQGRSTEAFF
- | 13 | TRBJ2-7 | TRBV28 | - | TGTGCCAGCAGGAACAGGGTCCCCTACGAGCAGTACTTC | CASRNRVPYEQYF
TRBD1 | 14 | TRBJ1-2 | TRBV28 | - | TGTGCCAGCAGTTTAAAGGGGGCTTACTATGGCTACACCTTC | CASSLKGAYYGYTF
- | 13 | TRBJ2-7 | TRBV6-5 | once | TGTGCCAGCAGGGAGGGAGAGTCCTACGAGCAGTACTTC | CASREGESYEQYF
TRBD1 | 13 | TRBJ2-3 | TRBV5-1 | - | TGCGCCAGCCGGGACAGGGCCGCAGATACGCAGTATTTT | CASRDRAADTQYF
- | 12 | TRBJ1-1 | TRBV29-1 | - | TGCAGCGTTCTAAGGGGCAAGACTGAAGCTTTCTTT | CSVLRGKTEAFF
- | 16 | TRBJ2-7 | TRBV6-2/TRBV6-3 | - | TGTGCCAGCAGTTACTCGGGCCGCTTAAATTCCTACGAGCAGTACTTC | CASSYSGRLNSYEQYF
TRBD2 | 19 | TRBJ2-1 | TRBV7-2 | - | TGTGCCAGCAGCTTAGCGCGGGGGTCCGTAGATTCCTCCTACAATGAGCAGTTCTTC | CASSLARGSVDSSYNEQFF
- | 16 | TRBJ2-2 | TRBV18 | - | TGTGCCAGCTCACCACCCTATGGACGGGACACAGGGGAGCTGTTTTTT | CASSPPYGRDTGELFF
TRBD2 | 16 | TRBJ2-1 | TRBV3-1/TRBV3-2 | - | TGTGCCAGCAGCCATAGCGGGAGGTCCTCCTACAATGAGCAGTTCTTC | CASSHSGRSSYNEQFF
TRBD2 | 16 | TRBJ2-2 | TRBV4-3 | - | TGCGCCAGCAGCCAAGGACTAGCGGGGAGGGCCGGGGAGCTGTTTTTT | CASSQGLAGRAGELFF
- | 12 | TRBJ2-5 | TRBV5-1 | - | TGCGCCAGCAGCCCGAGGGGGGAGACCCAGTACTTC | CASSPRGETQYF
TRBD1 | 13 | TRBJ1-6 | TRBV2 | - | TGTGCCAGCACCAGTAGGGGGCTTTCACCCCTCCACTTT | CASTSRGLSPLHF
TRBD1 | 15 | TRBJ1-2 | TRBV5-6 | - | TGTGCCAGCAGCCGACAGGGTGGGGGGAGCTATGGCTACACCTTC | CASSRQGGGSYGYTF
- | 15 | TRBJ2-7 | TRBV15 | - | TGTGCCACCAGCGTACAGACAGGTTTTGCCTACGAGCAGTACTTC | CATSVQTGFAYEQYF
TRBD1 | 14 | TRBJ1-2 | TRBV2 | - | TGTGCCAGCAGTCTACGGGACAGCTTTTATGGCTACACCTTC | CASSLRDSFYGYTF
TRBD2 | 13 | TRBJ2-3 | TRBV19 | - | TGTGCCAGTATTCAAGCGGGAGCAGATACGCAGTATTTT | CASIQAGADTQYF
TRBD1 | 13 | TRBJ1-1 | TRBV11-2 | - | TGTGCCAGCAGCCGACAGGGGGCGGGAGCGGCTTTCTTT | CASSRQGAGAAFF